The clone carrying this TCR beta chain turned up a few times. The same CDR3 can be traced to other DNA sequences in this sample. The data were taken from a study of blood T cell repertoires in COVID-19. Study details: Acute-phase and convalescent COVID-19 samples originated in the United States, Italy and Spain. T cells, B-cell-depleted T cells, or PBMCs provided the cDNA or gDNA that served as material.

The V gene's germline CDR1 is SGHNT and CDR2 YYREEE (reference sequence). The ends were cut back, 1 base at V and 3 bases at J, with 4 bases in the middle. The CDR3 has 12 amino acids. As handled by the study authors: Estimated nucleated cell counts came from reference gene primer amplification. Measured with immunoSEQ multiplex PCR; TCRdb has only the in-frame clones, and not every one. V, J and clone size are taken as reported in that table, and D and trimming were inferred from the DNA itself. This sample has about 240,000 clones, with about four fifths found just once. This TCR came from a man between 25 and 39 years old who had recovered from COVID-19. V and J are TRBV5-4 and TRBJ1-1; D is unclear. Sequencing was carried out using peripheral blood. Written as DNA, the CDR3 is TGTGCCAGCAGCTTGCCGGACACTGAAGCTTTCTTT. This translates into CASSLPDTEAFF.